The clone carrying this TCR beta chain was counted only a few times. Its target is unknown. Study outcomes and limitations: The larger cohort examined one V-J beta rearrangement, not whole repertoires. Tumor-infiltrating Treg TCR alpha and beta sequences overlapped most with tumor naive CD4+ T cells, then blood naive. Tumor memory CD4+ T cell TCR gene usage clustered with blood and lymph node memory CD4+ cells and lymph node naive CD4+ cells.

Full-length variable regions came from constant-region reverse primers plus semi-nested Nested Universal Primer A PCR. MiXCR was run by TCRdb on the 5' RACE reads, yielding one entry per CDR3 protein. The sample shows more than 55,000 distinct CDR3 sequences, around 21% of them seen only once. The sorted Tregs were CD4+CD25+CD127-/low cells. This CDR3 contains 15 residues. Trimming left V 3 bases short and J 2 bases short, with 11 bases between. Germline CDR1 and CDR2: SGHVS and FQNEAQ. This receptor was obtained from a female donor with breast cancer. The chain links TRBV7-8 to TRBJ1-5; a weak D match, TRBD1 (6 bases). What was sequenced was tumor-infiltrating Tregs sorted from the breast tumor. The CDR3 sequence is CASSFLRGGNQPQHF. CDR3 DNA sequence: TGTGCCAGCAGCTTTCTCAGGGGCGGCAATCAGCCCCAGCATTTT.